This TCR beta chain was retrieved from a study of cytomegalovirus exposure and HLA in healthy donors (dated by TCRdb to the late 2010s). Study-level background: The roughly 700 repertoires of the first cohort and the roughly 120 validation repertoires were produced on the same platform, according to a later analysis. The aim of the study was to test whether cataloging public T cell receptors could identify signatures of past pathogen exposure. A separate validation cohort of roughly 130 different subjects was used in addition to the 666-subject first cohort. High-throughput TCR immunosequencing, statistical association of individual TCRs with disease status, and machine learning were combined to predict cytomegalovirus infection status.

Note on this clone: This receptor's antigen is unknown. Nothing much larger sits one base from this clone, and base qualities are not available.

The method was the immunoSEQ multiplex PCR assay. For the original study's pipeline: A statistical classification framework was built to diagnose cytomegalovirus status from the catalog of TCR beta chain sequences. This immuneACCESS table, as held by TCRdb, lists in-frame sequences with V and J called but not all clones. Of the missing ones, under half trace to an unresolved V gene in checked studies; the others have no known cause. That table gives V, J and clone size, and the DNA gave D and trimming. The sample profile shows fewer than 90,000 clones; roughly 84% of them were found once. Of the sample, over 10% falls within the top ten clones. Separate from the approximately 690-subject first cohort, the validation cohort of 95 to 150 subjects was the group to which the donors belonged. What the study reported, not specific to this receptor: In a later analysis, TCRs clustered in the first cohort were found to also tend to co-occur in the 100 to 150 validation repertoires, with 90% to 95% of cluster scores above 0. The study gave a list of about 160 TCR beta chains associated with cytomegalovirus. The classifier was reported to diagnose cytomegalovirus status with high specificity and sensitivity in both the original cohort and the validation cohort. The authors suggested that the approach could potentially be generalized to other disease states and immunological phenotypes. Most TCR sequences were observed very rarely across donors, whereas some public TCRs were present in many individuals. A later analysis had no HLA typing for the validation cohort, so co-occurrence there was scored across all 120 repertoires. A few of the identified cytomegalovirus-associated TCR beta chains were confirmed in vitro to be specific for cytomegalovirus antigens.

CDR1 and CDR2, looked up from the germline V gene, are MNHEY and SVGAGI. From cysteine to phenylalanine, the CDR3 is 14 amino acids long. This entry keeps only the CDR3 DNA: 42 bases, framed from base 1. A distance of 8 bases separates the germline ends of V and J, which lose 2 bases and 2 bases respectively. Sequencing input: PBMCs. The receptor was derived from a woman between 18 and 29 years old in good health and CMV-seropositive. The receptor chain draws on TRBV6-5 and TRBJ2-3; the D gene is not confidently resolved. The nucleotide sequence is TGTGCCAGCAGTTACGAGGCGGTCACAGATACGCAGTATTTT. Protein translation: CASSYEAVTDTQYF.